Listed here are 12 T cell receptor beta chains from one sample, sequenced in a study of breast tumors, draining lymph nodes, adjacent tissues. Each CDR3 protein gets one entry after TCRdb re-called the multiplex PCR reads with MiXCR. The data hold 45,000 or so distinct CDR3 sequences, with about 23% observed a single time. Sequenced: breast tumor tissue. The receptors come from a female donor with breast cancer. Some clones in this sample may be carry-over from other donors' samples.

The chain recombines TRBV28 with TRBJ1-5, with TRBD1 matching over 9 bases. Germline CDR1 and CDR2: MDHEN and SYDVKM. V lost 4 bases, J lost 7 bases, and 11 bases stayed unmatched. CDR3 length: 16 amino acids. CDR3 loop: CASSSERDRERQPQHF. The CDR3 DNA sequence: TGTGCCAGCAGTTCGGAACGGGACAGGGAGCGGCAGCCCCAGCATTTT.

V and J are TRBV18 and TRBJ1-3, with TRBD1 as a possible D gene (6 bases). Per the germline V gene, CDR1 is KGHSH and CDR2 is LQKENI. Trimming took off 3 bases at V and 2 bases at J, with 14 bases between the two ends. The CDR3 loop spans 16 amino acids. The CDR3 DNA reads as TGTGCCAGCTCACCGGACTTAGACAGGACTGGAAACACCATATATTTT. Amino acids: CASSPDLDRTGNTIYF. The full variable domain, rest sourced from reference TRBV18 and TRBJ1-3, is NAGVMQNPRHLVRRRGQEARLRCSPMKGHSHVYWYRQLPEEGLKFMVYLQKENIIDESGMPKERFSAEFPKEGPSILRIQQVVRGDSAAYFCASSPDLDRTGNTIYFGEGSWLTVV.

This clonotype has a handful of counts. This chain joins TRBV24-1 and TRBJ2-3, with 8 nucleotides matching TRBD1. Germline V gene sequence: CDR1 KGHDR, CDR2 SFDVKD. The CDR3 runs 17 residues. The trim removed 2 bases at V and 4 bases at J, leaving 10 bases unmatched. For the CDR3, the DNA is TGTGCCACCAGTGATTCGGACAGGGCAATGTTGGCAGATACGCAGTATTTT. Translation: CATSDSDRAMLADTQYF.

The table lists this clonotype with many counts. The V gene is TRBV3-1, the J gene TRBJ2-7; D not resolved. The CDR3 loop spans 12 amino acids. The V end lost 2 bases, the J end lost 3 bases, and 5 bases lay between the germline ends. In germline, CDR1 is LGHDT, CDR2 YNNKEL (reference sequence). Here the CDR3 reads CASSQYLYEQYF. The CDR3 nucleotides are TGTGCCAGCAGCCAATACCTCTACGAGCAGTACTTC.

This clonotype showed up just a few times. The chain couples TRBV28 to TRBJ1-2; D gene uncertain. The CDR3 runs to 12 residues. Germline V gives CDR1 MDHEN, CDR2 SYDVKM. V lost 1 base, J lost 7 bases, and 7 bases lay in between. The CDR3 reads CASSLSGGGYTF. The CDR3 nucleotides are TGTGCCAGCAGTTTATCCGGCGGTGGCTACACCTTC.

This clonotype was seen many times. The chain carries TRBV2 and TRBJ1-2, with D possibly being TRBD1 (5 bases). The CDR3 runs to 17 residues. Germline CDR1 is SNHLY and CDR2 is FYNNEI. The V and J ends lost 2 bases and 0 bases respectively, with 16 bases between them. CDR3 in amino acids: CASSETAGSPPNYGYTF. DNA for the CDR3: TGTGCCAGCAGTGAAACGGCAGGGAGCCCCCCTAACTATGGCTACACCTTC.

This clonotype was recorded at least ten times. The gene calls are TRBV20-1 and TRBJ1-2; D unresolved. The germline V and J ends were trimmed by 5 bases and 1 base, with 11 bases remaining between them. Per the germline V gene, CDR1 is DFQATT and CDR2 is SNEGSKA (reference sequence). The CDR3 contains 13 residues. This CDR3 is CSARGTYNYGYTF. For the CDR3, the DNA is TGCAGTGCTCGGGGAACTTATAACTATGGCTACACCTTC.

This clonotype was seen at least ten times. V gene TRBV20-1 combines with J gene TRBJ1-5; D remains ambiguous. V was trimmed by 5 bases and J by 0 bases, leaving 11 bases between them. Germline V lookup: CDR1 DFQATT, CDR2 SNEGSKA (reference sequence). This CDR3 contains 14 residues. CDR3 DNA: TGCAGTGCTCCTAACAGATATAGCAATCAGCCCCAGCATTTT. Translated: CSAPNRYSNQPQHF.

This clonotype was picked up a small number of times. V and J are TRBV12-3 or TRBV12-4 and TRBJ2-3, with D possibly matching TRBD2 (5 bases). V dropped 5 bases and J dropped 11 bases, with 11 bases sitting between them. CDR3 length: 11 amino acids. The CDR3 sequence is CASSPGILQYF. CDR3 nucleotide sequence: TGTGCCAGCAGTCCGGGGATTCTGCAGTATTTT.

The chain is built from TRBV20-1 and TRBJ1-5, with TRBD1 identical over 8 bases. This CDR3 is 15 amino acids long. In germline, CDR1 is DFQATT, CDR2 SNEGSKA (reference sequence). V gave up 7 bases and J gave up 0 bases; unmatched junction bases: 8. CDR3 residues: CSVTQGANSNQPQHF. The CDR3 DNA reads as TGCAGTGTTACCCAGGGGGCTAATAGCAATCAGCCCCAGCATTTT.

This clonotype was observed many times. The chain links TRBV20-1 to TRBJ2-3; TRBD2 is a possible D gene (5 bases). The CDR3 is 14 residues long. CDR1 DFQATT and CDR2 SNEGSKA come from the germline V gene (reference sequence). V was pared by 5 bases and J by 0 bases, with 12 bases between. The CDR3 DNA reads TGCAGTGCTCAGGACTGGCGCAGCACAGATACGCAGTATTTT. Encoded protein: CSAQDWRSTDTQYF.

This clonotype came up many times. The chain employs TRBV27 and TRBJ2-5; a possible D gene is TRBD2 (5 bases). Trimming took off 3 bases at V and 5 bases at J, with 10 bases between the two ends. The CDR3 sequence is 13 residues long. Germline V lookup: CDR1 MNHEY, CDR2 SMNVEV (reference sequence). CDR3 nucleotides: TGTGCCAGCAGTTTTGACGGCGGGGAGACCCAGTACTTC. Its translation is CASSFDGGETQYF.